The 3 T cell receptor beta chains below all came from one sample that was sequenced in a study of cytomegalovirus exposure and HLA in healthy donors. Assay: immunoSEQ multiplex PCR; the TCRdb copy retains only in-frame clones and omits some. The sample contains hundreds of thousands of clones, about nine tenths of which appear only once. Sequencing used PBMCs. These receptors came from a woman under 30 in good health and CMV-seropositive.

The chain joins TRBV13 to TRBJ1-2; 12 positions agree with TRBD1. Germline trimming cut 8 bases from V and 8 bases from J; bases unmatched to any gene: 9. CDR3 length equals 14 residues. Germline loops: CDR1 PRHDT, CDR2 FYEKMQ (reference sequence). For the CDR3, the DNA is TGTGCCAGCCTGACACAGGGACAGGGGGCCGGCTACACCTTC. Residues: CASLTQGQGAGYTF.

The rearrangement uses TRBV28 and TRBJ1-2; tentatively, D is TRBD1 (5 bases). Trimming shortened V by 5 bases and J by 0 bases, and 13 bases separated the two germline ends. The CDR3 spans 15 residues. Germline lookup yields CDR1 MDHEN and CDR2 SYDVKM. CDR3 DNA sequence: TGTGCCAGCAGTCCTCCTTCGACAGCTAACTATGGCTACACCTTC. Amino acids: CASSPPSTANYGYTF.

The chain has TRBV27 and TRBJ2-1, with D maybe TRBD1 (8 bases). Looked up from germline, CDR1 is MNHEY and CDR2 is SMNVEV (reference sequence). Trimming removed 8 bases from V and 2 bases from J, with 16 bases in between. This CDR3 spans 15 amino acids. The CDR3 region has the DNA TGTGCCAGCGGGCCTACAGGGGGGGCCTACAATGAGCAGTTCTTC. Protein sequence: CASGPTGGAYNEQFF.